This T cell receptor (beta chain) was documented in a study of T cell responses to AZD1222 COVID-19 vaccine. Germline assignment: CDR1 SGHKS and CDR2 YYEKEE (reference sequence). This CDR3 spans 18 amino acids. V was pared by 0 bases and J by 2 bases, with 19 bases between. Comment on this clone: Its target is unknown.

This table comes from immunoSEQ multiplex PCR, and its TCRdb copy is limited to in-frame clones, with some not included. The sample lists 210,000 or so clones; just over 90% were seen once. Findings and caveats of the study: Vaccination with two AZD1222 doses was followed by a rise in Spike-specific TCR breadth and depth. Donors in the cohort were predominantly white British and more often female, and clonal diversity was possibly underestimated.

Sample: peripheral blood, taken on day 0 of MenACWY control vaccination. The gene calls are TRBV5-5 and TRBJ2-3; a weak D match, TRBD1 (6 bases). The source is an adult in good health. The CDR3 region has the DNA TGTGCCAGCAGCTTGGAGTGGGCAGGGGAGACTTACACAGATACGCAGTATTTT. This encodes CASSLEWAGETYTDTQYF.